This T cell receptor beta chain is from a study of shared clonotypes between healthy human individuals. Only in-frame clones appear in the TCRdb table, and some are missing; sequencing was by immunoSEQ multiplex PCR. Among about 1 million clones listed, 65% to 75% were seen once. The germline V gene has CDR1 SNHLY and CDR2 FYNNEI. The ends lost 8 bases at V and 2 bases at J; junction bases unmatched: 1. The CDR3 is 15 residues long. This TCR was recovered from a man younger than 30 in good health. This rearrangement joins TRBV2 to TRBJ2-6; 12 bases agree with TRBD1. Sequencing used memory CD4+ T cells sorted from blood. As for subset: CD45RA-negative fraction. CDR3 loop: CASGTGGAGANVLTF. The CDR3 DNA follows: TGTGCCAGCGGGACAGGGGGCGCTGGGGCCAACGTCCTGACTTTC.